A single sample is the source of the 5 T cell receptor beta chains below, sequenced in a study of Ad26.COV2.S vaccination and SARS-CoV-2 variants. Assay used: immunoSEQ multiplex PCR; TCRdb lists only in-frame clones, some missing. The sample lists about 680,000 clones, around 89% seen once, with approximately 1.5% in the top ten. Treatment denoted: some 19 received Ad26.COV2.S at low or high dose, single or two shots; 5 received placebo; per-sample allocation not given. At day 63 after the first vaccine or placebo injection, samples were drawn. Material: peripheral blood, obtained in a trial of Ad26.COV2.S vaccine versus placebo. The source is a person aged 18-65 years who received the Ad26.COV2.S COVID-19 vaccine or a placebo.

This sequence joins TRBV6-2 or TRBV6-3 and TRBJ2-6; D possibly matches TRBD1 or TRBD2 (6 bases each). The V gene's germline CDR1 is MNHEY and CDR2 SVGEGT. The CDR3 covers 17 residues. V was pared by 3 bases and J by 1 base, with 13 bases between. CDR3 in amino acids: CASSYHREVSGANVLTF. Here the CDR3 DNA reads TGTGCCAGCAGTTATCACAGGGAGGTTTCTGGGGCCAACGTCCTGACTTTC.

On this clone: This same CDR3 is encoded by further DNA sequences in the sample. The genes are TRBV10-1 and TRBJ2-2; D uncertain. CDR3 length equals 13 residues. Trimming took 3 bases from V and 4 from J, leaving 6 bases between them. Germline CDR1 is WNHNN and CDR2 is SYGVQD (reference sequence). The CDR3 bases are TGCGCCAGCAGTGAAAGAGTCACCGGGGAGCTGTTTTTT. Its translation: CASSERVTGELFF.

The V gene is TRBV5-4, the J gene TRBJ2-1, with TRBD2 matching over 9 bases. Trimming at V came to 4 bases and at J to 4 bases, leaving 6 bases not matched to a gene. CDR1 is SGHNT and CDR2 is YYREEE in the germline V gene (reference sequence). This CDR3 comprises 15 residues. CDR3 in DNA: TGTGCCAGCAGCCACAGCGGGGGGAAGTACAATGAGCAGTTCTTC. Residues: CASSHSGGKYNEQFF.

The rearrangement joins TRBV6-6 to TRBJ2-3; possible D gene TRBD2, 6 bases. Trimming removed 6 bases from V and 8 bases from J, with 9 bases in between. This CDR3 comprises 11 residues. Germline values: CDR1 MNHNY, CDR2 SVGAGI (reference sequence). This CDR3 is CASSPGGTQYF. The CDR3 DNA is TGTGCCAGCAGCCCCGGGGGTACGCAGTATTTT.

The rearrangement joins TRBV4-2 to TRBJ2-7; the D is unclear. This CDR3 region has 13 residues. The germline gives CDR1 LGHNA, CDR2 YNFKEQ. Trimming removed 4 bases from V and 0 bases from J, with 7 bases in between. The CDR3 DNA sequence: TGTGCCAGCAGCCCCCTGGTCTCCTACGAGCAGTACTTC. Protein product: CASSPLVSYEQYF.